The 19 T cell receptor beta chains below all came from one sample that was sequenced in a study of blood T cell repertoires in COVID-19. TCRdb keeps only in-frame clones here, not all; method: immunoSEQ multiplex PCR. The profile covers roughly 260,000 clones, with around four fifths appearing a single time and approximately 4% taken by the ten largest. Sequenced sample: PBMCs or T cells enriched from blood (not recorded which). The receptors stem from a middle-aged woman who had been exposed to COVID-19.

This clone appeared a few times. The V gene is TRBV2, the J gene TRBJ2-1, with 8 positions matching TRBD2. Germline values: CDR1 SNHLY, CDR2 FYNNEI. This CDR3 has 16 residues. Trimming took 8 bases from V and 5 from J; bases not matched to a gene: 14. Here the CDR3 reads CASRPRGRGGNNEQFF. Written as DNA, the CDR3 is TGTGCCAGCCGCCCTAGAGGGCGCGGGGGGAACAATGAGCAGTTCTTC. The whole variable domain, remainder taken from reference TRBV2 and TRBJ2-1, is EPEVTQTPSHQVTQMGQEVILRCVPISNHLYFYWYRQILGQKVEFLVSFYNNEISEKSEIFDDQFSVERPDGSNFTLKIRSTKLEDSAMYFCASRPRGRGGNNEQFFGPGTRLTVL.

The chain carries TRBV2 and TRBJ2-5, with a possible D match to TRBD2 (6 bases). Per germline, CDR1 SNHLY and CDR2 FYNNEI. The CDR3 extends over 14 amino acids. Trimming pared 7 bases from V and 1 base from J, leaving 13 bases between. This CDR3 is CASKAGMSQETQYF. In nucleotides, the CDR3 is TGTGCCAGCAAAGCGGGCATGTCCCAAGAGACCCAGTACTTC.

This CDR3 is CAWSIQGREQYF. The CDR3 DNA is TGTGCCTGGAGTATACAGGGACGCGAGCAGTACTTC. This sequence joins TRBV30 and TRBJ2-7, with a weak D call TRBD1 (6 bases). From germline, CDR1 is GTSNPN and CDR2 SVGIG (reference sequence). There are 12 residues in the CDR3. V was shortened by 2 bases and J by 6 bases, with 11 bases between the two germline ends.

This chain links TRBV5-8 with TRBJ2-3; 9 bases align to TRBD2. Germline loops: CDR1 SGHTS, CDR2 YDEGEE. After removal of 8 bases from V and 4 bases from J, the junction contained 14 bases not matched to a gene. The CDR3 is 16 amino acids. The CDR3 reads CASEPPGPSGADTQYF. The CDR3 DNA reads as TGTGCCAGTGAACCTCCTGGGCCTAGCGGGGCAGATACGCAGTATTTT.

The V and J genes are TRBV4-3 and TRBJ1-2; D remains ambiguous. The length of the CDR3 is 16 residues. Germline V gene sequence: CDR1 LGHNA, CDR2 YSLEER. V lost 4 bases and J 4 bases, leaving 19 bases between the germline ends. CDR3 region: CASSPDPDSFVYGYTF. Written as DNA, the CDR3 is TGCGCCAGCAGCCCAGATCCTGACTCCTTTGTCTATGGCTACACCTTC.

The chain combines TRBV5-1 with TRBJ2-7; TRBD1 matches 9 bases. Germline assignment: CDR1 SGHRS and CDR2 YFSETQ. V lost 4 bases and J lost 4; bases outside the gene matches: 3. This CDR3 region has 13 residues. The CDR3, as DNA: TGCGCCAGCAGCGGGGGACAGGGATACGAGCAGTACTTC. It is translated as CASSGGQGYEQYF.

This chain connects TRBV5-6 to TRBJ2-1, with TRBD2 identical over 10 bases. The V segment lost 5 bases and the J segment 10 bases; nucleotides outside the gene matches: 15. The CDR3 has 16 residues. The germline gives CDR1 SGHDT, CDR2 YYEEEE. The CDR3: CASSSNGGAGGREQFF. In DNA form, the CDR3 reads TGTGCCAGCAGTTCCAACGGCGGAGCGGGGGGGCGAGAGCAGTTCTTC.

This clone is a singleton in its sample. The chain is built from TRBV6-6 and TRBJ1-1; D might be TRBD1 (5 bases). Germline-derived CDR1 and CDR2 are MNHNY and SVGAGI (reference sequence). Trimming stripped 6 bases from V and 3 bases from J, with 11 bases between. The CDR3 totals 13 residues. CDR3 DNA: TGTGCCAGCAGCCGGGGGGGGGACACTGAAGCTTTCTTT. Its translation is CASSRGGDTEAFF.

The V call is TRBV9, the J call TRBJ2-7, with a weak D call TRBD1 (6 bases). The germline gives CDR1 SGDLS, CDR2 YYNGEE. The CDR3 consists of 15 residues. V shed 2 bases and J shed 2 bases, with 14 bases lying between them. The CDR3 sequence is CASSVSIGTPYEQYF. CDR3 DNA sequence: TGTGCCAGCAGCGTTTCAATAGGGACACCCTACGAGCAGTACTTC.

J is TRBJ1-3 and V is TRBV5-1; D possibly corresponds to TRBD1 (5 bases). The CDR3 runs 15 residues. Germline V gene data show CDR1 as SGHRS and CDR2 as YFSETQ. V dropped 0 bases and J dropped 0 bases, with 7 bases sitting between them. CDR3 DNA sequence: TGCGCCAGCAGCTTGGCAGGACACTCTGGAAACACCATATATTTT. This sequence encodes CASSLAGHSGNTIYF.

V gene TRBV6-5 combines with J gene TRBJ1-3, with no clear D. The CDR3 covers 14 residues. Trimming shortened V by 7 bases and J by 0 bases, and 10 bases separated the two germline ends. Germline V lookup: CDR1 MNHEY, CDR2 SVGAGI. CDR3 loop: CASITGISGNTIYF. DNA for the CDR3: TGTGCCAGCATTACGGGAATCTCTGGAAACACCATATATTTT.

The table lists this clone with a few counts. The chain recombines TRBV6-2 or TRBV6-3 with TRBJ1-1; D gene ambiguous. Trimming took off 1 base at V and 4 bases at J, with 7 bases between the two ends. This CDR3 is 13 amino acids long. The V gene's germline CDR1 is MNHEY and CDR2 SVGEGT. CDR3 nucleotide sequence: TGTGCCAGCAGTTACTTTAGTAGCACTGAAGCTTTCTTT. It specifies CASSYFSSTEAFF.

The CDR3 loop reads CASSPYSGTATYNEQFF. The CDR3 nucleotides read TGTGCCAGCAGCCCCTACTCCGGGACAGCGACCTACAATGAGCAGTTCTTC. The rearrangement links TRBV3-1 (or the pseudogene TRBV3-2) to TRBJ2-1, with TRBD1 matching over 7 bases. Germline assignment: CDR1 LGHDT and CDR2 YNNKEL (reference sequence). The CDR3 totals 17 residues. V gave up 4 bases and J gave up 2 bases; unmatched junction bases: 11.

This clone was detected once. The chain is built from TRBV19 and TRBJ1-1, with 10 bases aligning to TRBD1. This CDR3 is built from 15 residues. Germline V gene lookup returns CDR1 LNHDA and CDR2 SQIVND (reference sequence). The trim removed 0 bases at V and 4 bases at J, leaving 2 bases unmatched. The CDR3, as DNA: TGTGCCAGTAGTATAGACGGACAGGGGGGCACTGAAGCTTTCTTT. This gives the protein CASSIDGQGGTEAFF.

The V call is TRBV19, the J call TRBJ1-5; tentatively, D is TRBD1 (5 bases). The V end was cut by 3 bases, the J end by 2 bases, with 11 bases between. The CDR3 runs to 15 residues. Germline CDR1 LNHDA, CDR2 SQIVND (reference sequence). CDR3 residues: CASSIGLGGNQPQHF. Written as DNA, the CDR3 is TGTGCCAGTAGTATTGGGCTAGGGGGCAATCAGCCCCAGCATTTT.

The gene calls are TRBV20-1 and TRBJ2-1; weak D call: TRBD2 (6 bases). There are 13 residues in the CDR3. CDR1 is DFQATT, CDR2 SNEGSKA, per germline (reference sequence). Trimming cost V 3 bases and J 2 bases, with 8 bases left between them. Written as DNA, the CDR3 is TGCAGTGCTAGTCCGGGGGCCTACAATGAGCAGTTCTTC. Its translation: CSASPGAYNEQFF.

This clone came up a few times. This specimen includes other DNA sequences encoding the same CDR3. The chain employs TRBV18 and TRBJ1-5; tentatively, D is TRBD1 (6 bases). Per germline, CDR1 KGHSH and CDR2 LQKENI. This CDR3 spans 14 amino acids. Trimming shortened V by 3 bases and J by 3 bases, and 9 bases separated the two germline ends. The CDR3 DNA reads TGTGCCAGCTCACCTTACAGGGACAATCAGCCCCAGCATTTT. This encodes CASSPYRDNQPQHF.

This clone was counted only a few times. A read error may produce the germline difference seen at one junction end. This chain joins TRBV3-1 (or the pseudogene TRBV3-2) and TRBJ2-7; TRBD2 might be the D (6 bases). Germline V gene data show CDR1 as LGHDT and CDR2 as YNNKEL (reference sequence). This CDR3 comprises 13 residues. The CDR3 coding sequence is TGTGCCAGCAGCCAACGACCCGGGACTCTTCTACGCTTC. Its translation: CASSQRPGTLLRF.

The chain combines TRBV10-2 with TRBJ1-6; 7 bases agree with TRBD1. The CDR3 totals 14 residues. V lost 8 bases to trimming and J lost 3 bases; unmatched junction nucleotides: 4. Per the germline V gene, CDR1 is WSHSY and CDR2 is SAAADI. CDR3: CASGGGSYNSPLHF. CDR3 sequence (DNA): TGCGCCAGCGGAGGGGGCAGCTATAATTCACCCCTCCACTTT.